This entry lists 6 T cell receptor beta chains sequenced from one sample in a study of T cell changes during pregnancy in multiple sclerosis. TCRdb's copy holds only in-frame clones and misses some; the assay was immunoSEQ multiplex PCR. The sample yields about 31,000 clones, about 89% seen once. Sequencing used CD8+ T cells from peripheral blood mononuclear cells, obtained in the second trimester of pregnancy. The receptors derive from a female donor with multiple sclerosis, enrolled in a pregnancy study.

The rearrangement uses TRBV27 and TRBJ1-4, with 7 bases aligning to TRBD1. J gave up 0 bases and V 4 bases, and 2 bases lay outside the gene matches. The V gene's germline CDR1 is MNHEY and CDR2 SMNVEV (reference sequence). The CDR3 extends over 15 amino acids. The CDR3 is CASSSRGTTNEKLFF. The CDR3 bases are TGTGCCAGCAGTTCCAGGGGGACAACTAATGAAAAACTGTTTTTT.

The CDR3 region has the DNA TGTGCCAGCAGGGAAACCACACGTCGAAACTATGGCTACACCTTC. It encodes CASRETTRRNYGYTF. This chain uses TRBV2 with TRBJ1-2; D unclear. V lost 6 bases to trimming and J lost 2 bases, with 16 bases between them. This CDR3 has 15 amino acids. Germline V gives CDR1 SNHLY, CDR2 FYNNEI.

This chain connects TRBV10-3 to TRBJ1-1; possibly TRBD1 for D (6 bases). The CDR3 covers 12 residues. The V end was cut by 6 bases, the J end by 8 bases, with 13 bases between. CDR1 ENHRY and CDR2 SYGVKD come from the germline V gene. Written as DNA, the CDR3 is TGTGCCATCAGAGGGGGTATGAAGGAAGCTTTCTTT. Amino acid sequence: CAIRGGMKEAFF.

The chain is built from TRBV18 and TRBJ2-1; tentatively, D is TRBD2 (5 bases). CDR3 length: 13 residues. V was cut by 7 bases and J by 4 bases, with 11 bases left in between. CDR1 is KGHSH and CDR2 is LQKENI in the germline V gene. The CDR3 nucleotides read TGTGCCAGCTTTAGATCGGGGTACAATGAGCAGTTCTTC. It codes for CASFRSGYNEQFF. The variable domain in full, completed from reference TRBV18 and TRBJ2-1, reads NAGVMQNPRHLVRRRGQEARLRCSPMKGHSHVYWYRQLPEEGLKFMVYLQKENIIDESGMPKERFSAEFPKEGPSILRIQQVVRGDSAAYFCASFRSGYNEQFFGPGTRLTVL.

The chain's CDR3 is CASIDRGLNTEAFF. The CDR3 nucleotides are TGTGCCAGCATCGACAGGGGACTGAACACTGAAGCTTTCTTT. The gene calls are TRBV28 and TRBJ1-1; 8 bases fit TRBD1. The CDR3 has 14 residues. Germline CDR1 reads MDHEN; CDR2 reads SYDVKM. The junction had 4 bases not matched to a gene; V was cut back by 7 bases and J by 0 bases.

This clone was counted once. The chain couples TRBV7-9 to TRBJ2-5; 8 bases are a match to TRBD2. V lost 5 bases and J lost 2; bases outside the gene matches: 7. This CDR3 has 15 residues. Germline CDR1 reads SEHNR; CDR2 reads FQNEAQ (reference sequence). CDR3 DNA: TGTGCCAGCAGCACTTTAGCGGGGCCACAAGAGACCCAGTACTTC. It is translated as CASSTLAGPQETQYF.